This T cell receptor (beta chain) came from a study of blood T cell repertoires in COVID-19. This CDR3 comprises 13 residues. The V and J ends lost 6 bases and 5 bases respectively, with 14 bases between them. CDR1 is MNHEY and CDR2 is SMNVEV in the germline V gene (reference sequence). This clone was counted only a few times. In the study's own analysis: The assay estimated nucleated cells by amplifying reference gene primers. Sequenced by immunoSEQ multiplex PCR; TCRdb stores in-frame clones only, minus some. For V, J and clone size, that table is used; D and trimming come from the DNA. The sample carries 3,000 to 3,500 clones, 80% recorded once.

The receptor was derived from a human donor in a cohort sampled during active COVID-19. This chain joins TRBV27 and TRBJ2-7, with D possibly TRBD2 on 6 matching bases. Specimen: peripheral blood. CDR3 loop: CASSGGSRHEQYF. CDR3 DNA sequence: TGTGCCAGCAGCGGGGGTTCCCGCCACGAGCAGTACTTC.